This T cell receptor (beta chain) is drawn from a study of cytomegalovirus exposure and HLA in healthy donors. Whole-study context: In terms of ancestry, the Caucasian-associated cluster contained roughly 81% of the roughly 400 genotyped donors. Study-level results: Associated with cytomegalovirus, according to the listing, were around 160 TCR beta chains.

As regards this clone: Its matching antigen is unknown.

The PCR employed 60 Vbeta primers together with 13 Jbeta primers. Clones were sequenced by immunoSEQ multiplex PCR, and TCRdb holds only the in-frame ones, with some missing. The sample consists of around 130,000 clones, approximately 69% of them appearing once. The CDR3 length is 18 residues. The V gene end was trimmed by 3 bases and the J gene end by 2 bases; junction bases not matched to a gene: 14. Germline V gene sequence: CDR1 KGHSH, CDR2 LQKENI. The receptor was isolated from a man aged 35-49 years in good health and CMV-seropositive. The chain couples TRBV18 to TRBJ2-7; 9 positions match TRBD1. The sample comprised PBMCs. The CDR3 reads CASSPLPQGAPGTYEQYF. As DNA, the CDR3 is TGTGCCAGCTCACCTCTACCACAGGGGGCGCCGGGGACCTACGAGCAGTACTTC.